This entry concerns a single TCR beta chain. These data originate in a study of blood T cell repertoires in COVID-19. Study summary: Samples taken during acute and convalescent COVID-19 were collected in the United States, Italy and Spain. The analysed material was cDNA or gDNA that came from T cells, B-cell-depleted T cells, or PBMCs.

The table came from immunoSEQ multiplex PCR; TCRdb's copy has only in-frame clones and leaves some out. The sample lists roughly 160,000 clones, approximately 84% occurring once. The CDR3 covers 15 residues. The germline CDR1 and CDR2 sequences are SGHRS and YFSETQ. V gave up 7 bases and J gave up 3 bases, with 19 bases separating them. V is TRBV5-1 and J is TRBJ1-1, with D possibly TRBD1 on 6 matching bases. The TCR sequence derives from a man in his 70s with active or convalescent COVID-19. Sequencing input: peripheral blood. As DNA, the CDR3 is TGCGCCAGCGGCCTATCGGCCGGGACATACACTGAAGCTTTCTTT. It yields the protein CASGLSAGTYTEAFF. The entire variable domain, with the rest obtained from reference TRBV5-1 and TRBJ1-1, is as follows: KAGVTQTPRYLIKTRGQQVTLSCSPISGHRSVSWYQQTPGQGLQFLFEYFSETQRNKGNFPGRFSGRQFSNSRSEMNVSTLELGDSALYLCASGLSAGTYTEAFFGQGTRLTVV.